This T cell receptor beta chain was found in a study of PD-1 blockade in classical Hodgkin lymphoma. The sample's time point: cycle 4 day 1 (C4D1), after less than seven weeks of nivolumab. Each patient's relapse followed autologous stem cell transplantation, and brentuximab vedotin exposure varied. Researchers report purifying CD4+ T cells from thawed PBMCs by magnetic negative selection. Profiling relied on immunoSEQ multiplex PCR, and the TCRdb table lists in-frame clones only, not all of them. The data show tens of thousands of clones, with approximately 80% seen just once and roughly 0.6% held by the top ten. With regard to this clone: What it binds is unknown.

With 4 bases removed from V and 1 base from J, the gap between germline ends came to 14 bases. CDR1 SGHRS and CDR2 YFSETQ come from the germline V gene. This CDR3 spans 15 amino acids. Overall study findings and caveats: By C4D1, diversity of CD4+ TCRs had risen significantly, whereas that of CD8+ TCRs had not. Complete responders' baseline diversity resembled that of newly diagnosed patients.

Material: CD4+ T cells from blood, obtained before the fourth cycle of nivolumab. V and J are TRBV5-1 and TRBJ1-1; D is possibly TRBD1 (6 bases). The sequence was obtained from a human donor with classical Hodgkin lymphoma. For the CDR3, the DNA is TGCGCCAGCAGCCCCGGACAGTCATCGAACACTGAAGCTTTCTTT. Translated: CASSPGQSSNTEAFF.